This is a list of T cell receptor beta chains from one sample in a study of beta chain features in type 1 diabetes. Libraries were prepared by immunoSEQ multiplex PCR; TCRdb keeps only in-frame clonotypes and omits some of them. The sample includes roughly 450,000 clones, about 14% of them seen just once. Sequenced: naive CD4+ T cells from blood. These receptors were taken from a young man in good health. Both conserved end residues are part of each CDR3. D genes are given only for firm matches. Clone size, where shown, is once, few, many, or a class for clones that have expanded.

d_gene,abundance,v_gene,j_gene,CDR3aa,CDR3nt
NA,few,TRBV9,TRBJ2-3,CASSAGHAGTSTDTQYF,TGTGCCAGCAGCGCAGGCCACGCCGGGACTAGCACAGATACGCAGTATTTT
TRBD2,few,TRBV4-3,TRBJ2-3,CASSQLSRGGRNTDTQYF,TGCGCCAGCAGCCAACTTTCCCGCGGGGGGAGGAATACAGATACGCAGTATTTT
TRBD2,NA,TRBV4-3,TRBJ2-5,CASSQDPSGGAVETQYF,TGCGCCAGCAGCCAAGACCCTAGCGGGGGGGCCGTGGAGACCCAGTACTTC
NA,NA,TRBV30,TRBJ2-2,CAWSAIEGGELFF,TGTGCCTGGAGTGCCATAGAGGGCGGGGAGCTGTTTTTT
NA,few,TRBV7-2,TRBJ2-5,CASSFAGPVGETQYF,TGTGCCAGCAGCTTCGCAGGCCCGGTTGGGGAGACCCAGTACTTC
NA,NA,TRBV25-1,TRBJ2-3,CASSESSGSFTDTQYF,TGTGCCAGCAGTGAGAGTAGCGGATCCTTCACAGATACGCAGTATTTT
NA,NA,TRBV30,TRBJ2-1,CAWSVRAAYNEQFF,TGTGCCTGGAGTGTGAGAGCGGCTTATAATGAGCAGTTCTTC
NA,NA,TRBV10-3,TRBJ2-7,CAISERVSGQYF,TGTGCCATCAGTGAGCGGGTTAGTGGGCAGTACTTC
NA,NA,TRBV11-2,TRBJ1-2,CASSLADSYNYGYTF,TGTGCCAGCAGCTTAGCAGACAGCTATAACTATGGCTACACCTTC
NA,NA,TRBV7-2,TRBJ1-2,CASSPRGGYYGYTF,TGTGCCAGCAGCCCCCGGGGGGGCTACTATGGCTACACCTTC
NA,NA,TRBV7-3,TRBJ2-1,CASSSQGSGEQFF,TGTGCCAGCAGCTCGCAGGGTTCAGGTGAGCAGTTCTTC
NA,few,TRBV29-1,TRBJ1-2,CSVDVGGTGYTF,TGCAGCGTTGATGTCGGGGGCACTGGCTACACCTTC
TRBD2,NA,TRBV4-2,TRBJ2-3,CASSQSPSGLAGRDTQYF,TGTGCCAGCAGCCAATCTCCAAGCGGACTAGCGGGTAGAGATACGCAGTATTTT
NA,few,TRBV7-2,TRBJ2-7,CASSLGWGPYEQYF,TGTGCCAGCAGCTTAGGGTGGGGGCCCTACGAGCAGTACTTC
NA,few,TRBV7-2,TRBJ2-1,CASSLILSSSYNEQFF,TGTGCCAGCAGCTTAATTCTTTCGAGCTCCTACAATGAGCAGTTCTTC
NA,NA,TRBV6-1,TRBJ2-6,CASSVYSGANVLTF,TGTGCCAGCAGTGTATACTCTGGGGCCAACGTCCTGACTTTC
NA,once,TRBV7-6,TRBJ2-7,CASSLDGGSQNYEQYF,TGTGCCAGCAGCTTAGACGGGGGCAGCCAAAACTACGAGCAGTACTTC
NA,NA,TRBV10-3,TRBJ2-3,CAISPRQETSTDTQYF,TGTGCCATCAGTCCCCGGCAGGAAACTAGCACAGATACGCAGTATTTT
NA,NA,TRBV29-1,TRBJ1-1,CSVLPSEWGTEAFF,TGCAGCGTTTTACCGTCAGAATGGGGCACTGAAGCTTTCTTT
TRBD2,NA,TRBV5-1,TRBJ2-1,CASRQARASGSYNEQFF,TGCGCCAGCCGCCAGGCGAGGGCTAGCGGGTCCTACAATGAGCAGTTCTTC
NA,few,TRBV10-3,TRBJ1-6,CAAGAALAPLHF,TGTGCCGCCGGGGCCGCTCTGGCACCCCTCCACTTT
TRBD1,few,TRBV29-1,TRBJ2-2,CSASGQAAGELFF,TGCAGCGCATCGGGACAGGCGGCGGGGGAGCTGTTTTTT
NA,few,TRBV7-2,TRBJ2-5,CASSRRKRQETQYF,TGTGCCAGCAGCAGGAGGAAGAGACAAGAGACCCAGTACTTC
NA,NA,TRBV15,TRBJ1-2,CPTWAEAYGYTF,TGTCCCACTTGGGCCGAGGCCTATGGCTACACCTTC
NA,few,TRBV30,TRBJ2-5,CAWSVFAGTQYF,TGTGCCTGGAGTGTATTCGCGGGGACCCAGTACTTC
NA,NA,TRBV29-1,TRBJ2-1,CSARDSLLFHNEQFF,TGCAGCGCCCGGGACTCCCTTCTTTTCCACAATGAGCAGTTCTTC
TRBD2,NA,TRBV30,TRBJ2-1,CAWSEGLAGVYSEQFF,TGTGCCTGGAGTGAGGGTCTAGCGGGAGTCTACAGTGAGCAGTTCTTC
NA,few,TRBV20-1,TRBJ2-7,CSAKLVYEQYF,TGCAGTGCAAAATTAGTCTACGAGCAGTACTTC
NA,many,TRBV29-1,TRBJ1-4,CSVGQLKEKLFF,TGCAGCGTTGGACAACTCAAGGAAAAACTGTTTTTT
TRBD1,few,TRBV27,TRBJ1-2,CASSFGTDYGYTF,TGTGCCAGCAGTTTTGGGACAGACTATGGCTACACCTTC
NA,few,TRBV29-1,TRBJ2-5,CSVAPKGLETQYF,TGCAGCGTTGCGCCAAAGGGGTTGGAGACCCAGTACTTC
NA,NA,TRBV18,TRBJ1-2,CASSPVRDFNYGYTF,TGTGCCAGCTCACCAGTCAGAGACTTTAACTATGGCTACACCTTC
NA,few,TRBV7-2,TRBJ2-5,CASSLKETQYF,TGTGCCAGCAGCTTAAAGGAAACCCAGTACTTC
TRBD1,NA,TRBV5-1,TRBJ2-3,CASSLRQGVDTQYF,TGCGCCAGCAGCTTGAGACAGGGGGTAGATACGCAGTATTTT
NA,few,TRBV9,TRBJ2-3,CASSVVDGATDTQYF,TGTGCCAGCAGCGTAGTGGATGGAGCCACAGATACGCAGTATTTT
NA,NA,TRBV9,TRBJ1-2,CASSRRGDRNYGYTF,TGTGCCAGCAGCCGCCGAGGGGATCGAAACTATGGCTACACCTTC
NA,NA,TRBV11-3,TRBJ2-1,CASSLAGNEQFF,TGTGCCAGCAGCTTAGCAGGGAATGAGCAGTTCTTC
NA,NA,TRBV30,TRBJ1-1,CAWSVREEAFF,TGTGCCTGGAGTGTACGAGAGGAAGCTTTCTTT
TRBD1,NA,TRBV7-2,TRBJ2-3,CASNSGQGLTDTQYF,TGTGCCAGCAACTCGGGACAGGGCCTCACAGATACGCAGTATTTT
NA,NA,TRBV25-1,TRBJ2-7,CASTPGGSGSEQYF,TGTGCCAGCACCCCCGGAGGCTCCGGCTCCGAGCAGTACTTC
NA,few,TRBV5-1,TRBJ1-1,CASSEDIGTEAFF,TGCGCCAGCAGCGAAGATATTGGCACTGAAGCTTTCTTT
TRBD1,NA,TRBV4-1,TRBJ2-1,CASSQDWTGGYNEQFF,TGCGCCAGCAGCCAAGACTGGACAGGGGGCTACAATGAGCAGTTCTTC
NA,few,TRBV14,TRBJ2-5,CASSQPSWTAKETQYF,TGTGCCAGCAGCCAACCCAGCTGGACGGCGAAGGAGACCCAGTACTTC
TRBD1,few,TRBV2,TRBJ2-1,CASSPDRGSYNEQFF,TGTGCCAGCAGCCCCGACAGGGGGTCCTACAATGAGCAGTTCTTC
TRBD2,few,TRBV4-3,TRBJ2-5,CASSQVGLAGTETQYF,TGCGCCAGCAGCCAAGTGGGACTAGCGGGGACGGAGACCCAGTACTTC
NA,few,TRBV29-1,TRBJ1-1,CSVEEQQNTEAFF,TGCAGCGTTGAAGAACAGCAGAACACTGAAGCTTTCTTT
NA,few,TRBV5-6,TRBJ2-2,CASSLSLLTGELFF,TGTGCCAGCAGCTTGAGTCTCCTCACCGGGGAGCTGTTTTTT
TRBD2,few,TRBV4-3,TRBJ2-1,CASSQGAGEYNEQFF,TGCGCCAGCAGCCAAGGTGCGGGAGAGTACAATGAGCAGTTCTTC
NA,NA,TRBV30,TRBJ2-5,CAWSVVQETQYF,TGTGCCTGGAGTGTGGTCCAAGAGACCCAGTACTTC
NA,NA,TRBV27,TRBJ2-1,CASSLRGVTYNEQFF,TGTGCCAGCAGTTTACGGGGTGTAACCTACAATGAGCAGTTCTTC
NA,NA,TRBV29-1,TRBJ1-2,CSIEGQGNGYTF,TGCAGCATCGAGGGCCAGGGTAATGGCTACACCTTC
TRBD1,NA,TRBV7-9,TRBJ2-6,CASSLIPGQALSGANVLTF,TGTGCCAGCAGCTTAATCCCGGGACAGGCCCTATCTGGGGCCAACGTCCTGACTTTC
TRBD1,NA,TRBV9,TRBJ2-1,CASSVGLLGTGGNEQFF,TGTGCCAGCAGCGTAGGCCTACTTGGGACAGGGGGCAATGAGCAGTTCTTC
TRBD1,NA,TRBV30,TRBJ1-2,CASNEGQRVPSYGYTF,TGTGCCTCTAATGAGGGACAGAGGGTTCCTAGCTATGGCTACACCTTC
NA,NA,TRBV28,TRBJ1-5,CASSLAGNSNQPQHF,TGTGCCAGCAGTTTAGCAGGGAATAGCAATCAGCCCCAGCATTTT